This T cell receptor (beta chain) stems from a study of Ad26.COV2.S vaccination and SARS-CoV-2 variants. Study-wide background: Participants got Ad26.COV2.S intramuscularly, once or twice 56 days apart.

The repertoire was sequenced with immunoSEQ multiplex PCR; TCRdb's copy has only in-frame clones and lacks some. The sample comprises around 380,000 clones, about nine tenths of which are singletons, and 3.5% rests with the top ten. A word on this clone: As yet, its antigen is unknown.

Stated treatment: about 20 received Ad26.COV2.S at low or high dose, single or two shots; about 5 received placebo; per-sample allocation not given. It was on day 63 after the first vaccine or placebo injection that samples were taken. Donation came from an adult in Boston who was aged 18-55 years. Vaccination used an Ad26 vector expressing Wuhan-strain SARS-CoV-2 spike. Findings of the study overall: Total responses of T cells may have been underestimated by the analyses of TCR breadth and depth.

The receptor's source is a person aged 18-60 years who received the Ad26.COV2.S COVID-19 vaccine or a placebo. The sample here was peripheral blood, taken in a trial of Ad26.COV2.S vaccine versus placebo.

The CDR3 loop is CASSNHGGGYTF. CDR3 DNA sequence: TGTGCCAGCAGCAACCACGGAGGGGGCTACACCTTC. V and J are TRBV12-3 or TRBV12-4 and TRBJ1-2, with D uncertain. Trimming stripped 6 bases from V and 8 bases from J, with 13 bases between. This CDR3 region has 12 residues.